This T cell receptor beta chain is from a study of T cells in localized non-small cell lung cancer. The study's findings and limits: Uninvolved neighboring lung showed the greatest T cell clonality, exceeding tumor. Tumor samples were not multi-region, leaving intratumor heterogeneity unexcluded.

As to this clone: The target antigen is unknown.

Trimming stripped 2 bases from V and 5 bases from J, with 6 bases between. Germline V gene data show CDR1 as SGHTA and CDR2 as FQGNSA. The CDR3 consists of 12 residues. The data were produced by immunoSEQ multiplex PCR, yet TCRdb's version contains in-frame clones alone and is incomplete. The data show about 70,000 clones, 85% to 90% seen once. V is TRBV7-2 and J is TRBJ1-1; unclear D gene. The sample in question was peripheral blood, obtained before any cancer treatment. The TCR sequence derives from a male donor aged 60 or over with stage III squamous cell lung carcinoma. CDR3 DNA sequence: TGTGCCAGCAGCTTACCGGGAACTGAAGCTTTCTTT. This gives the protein CASSLPGTEAFF.